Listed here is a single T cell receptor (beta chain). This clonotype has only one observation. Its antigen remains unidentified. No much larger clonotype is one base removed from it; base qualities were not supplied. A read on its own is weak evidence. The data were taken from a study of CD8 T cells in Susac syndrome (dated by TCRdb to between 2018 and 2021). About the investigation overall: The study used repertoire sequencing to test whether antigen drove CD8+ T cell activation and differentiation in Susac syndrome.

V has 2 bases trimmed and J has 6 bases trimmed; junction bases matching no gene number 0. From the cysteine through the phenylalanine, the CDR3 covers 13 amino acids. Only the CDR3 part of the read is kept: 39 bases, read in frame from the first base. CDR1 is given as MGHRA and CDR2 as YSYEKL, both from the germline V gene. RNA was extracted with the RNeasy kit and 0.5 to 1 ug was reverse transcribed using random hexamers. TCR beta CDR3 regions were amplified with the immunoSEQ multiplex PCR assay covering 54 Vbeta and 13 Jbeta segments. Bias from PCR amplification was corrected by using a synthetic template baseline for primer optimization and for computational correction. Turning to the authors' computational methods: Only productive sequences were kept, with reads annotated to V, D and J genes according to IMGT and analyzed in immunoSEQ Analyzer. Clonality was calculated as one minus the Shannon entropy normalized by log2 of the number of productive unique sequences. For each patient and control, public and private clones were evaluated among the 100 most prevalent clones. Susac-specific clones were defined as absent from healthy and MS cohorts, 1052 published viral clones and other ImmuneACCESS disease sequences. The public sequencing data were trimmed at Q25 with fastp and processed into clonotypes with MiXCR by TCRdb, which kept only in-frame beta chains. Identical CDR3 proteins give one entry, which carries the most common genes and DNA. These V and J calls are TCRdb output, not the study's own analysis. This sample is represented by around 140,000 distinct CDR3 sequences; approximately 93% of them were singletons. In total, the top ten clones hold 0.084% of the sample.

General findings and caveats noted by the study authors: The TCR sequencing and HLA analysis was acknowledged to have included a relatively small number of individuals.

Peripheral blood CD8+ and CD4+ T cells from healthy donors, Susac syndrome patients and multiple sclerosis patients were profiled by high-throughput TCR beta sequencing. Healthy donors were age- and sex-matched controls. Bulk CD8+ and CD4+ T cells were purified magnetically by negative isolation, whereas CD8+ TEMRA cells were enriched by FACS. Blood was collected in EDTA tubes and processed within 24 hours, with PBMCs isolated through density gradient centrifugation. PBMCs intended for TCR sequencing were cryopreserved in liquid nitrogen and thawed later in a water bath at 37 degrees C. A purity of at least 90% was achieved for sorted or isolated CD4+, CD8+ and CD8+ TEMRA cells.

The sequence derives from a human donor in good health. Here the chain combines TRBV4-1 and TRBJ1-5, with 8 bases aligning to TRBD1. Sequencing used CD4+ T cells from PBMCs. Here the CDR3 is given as CASSQQGAQPQHF. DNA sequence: TGCGCCAGCAGCCAACAGGGGGCTCAGCCCCAGCATTTT.